A selection of T cell receptor beta chains follows, all from one sample in a study of blood T cell repertoires in COVID-19. The protocol was immunoSEQ multiplex PCR, while the TCRdb copy is restricted to in-frame clones and leaves out a portion. The data hold hundreds of thousands of clones, with more than 75% observed a single time. The sequenced sample consisted of PBMCs or T cells enriched from blood (not recorded which). Receptors were obtained from a woman aged 50 to 65 who had recovered from COVID-19. Both conserved end residues are part of each CDR3. A D gene is named only where the DNA matches it firmly. Clone size is shown for a subset of rows, as once, few, many or a class of expanded clone.

abundance: -; v_gene: TRBV5-1; j_gene: TRBJ1-2; d_gene: TRBD1; CDR3nt: TGCGCCAGCAGCTACATAACAGGGGACGGTGGCTACACCTTC; CDR3aa: CASSYITGDGGYTF
abundance: -; v_gene: TRBV11-3; j_gene: TRBJ1-1; d_gene: -; CDR3nt: TGTGCCAGCAGCTTAGACGGGGGAAAGAACACTGAAGCTTTCTTT; CDR3aa: CASSLDGGKNTEAFF
abundance: -; v_gene: TRBV5-1; j_gene: TRBJ1-3; d_gene: -; CDR3nt: TGCGCCAGCAGCTTAACATCCTCTGGAAACACCATATATTTT; CDR3aa: CASSLTSSGNTIYF
abundance: once; v_gene: TRBV7-6; j_gene: TRBJ2-7; d_gene: -; CDR3nt: TGTGCCAGCAGCCCAGAATCAACCCTCTCCTACGAGCAGTACTTC; CDR3aa: CASSPESTLSYEQYF
abundance: -; v_gene: TRBV5-1; j_gene: TRBJ1-2; d_gene: -; CDR3nt: TGCGCCAGCAGCCGCTCCCAGGGCACCTATGGCTACACCTTC; CDR3aa: CASSRSQGTYGYTF
abundance: -; v_gene: TRBV2; j_gene: TRBJ2-1; d_gene: TRBD2; CDR3nt: TGTGCCAGCAGTGCCCTGGGACTAGGCGATATTTCCCAGTTCTTC; CDR3aa: CASSALGLGDISQFF
abundance: -; v_gene: TRBV7-9; j_gene: TRBJ2-1; d_gene: -; CDR3nt: TGTGCCAGCAGGCCCGGGCACGGACTAAACAATGAGCAGTTCTTC; CDR3aa: CASRPGHGLNNEQFF
abundance: -; v_gene: TRBV18; j_gene: TRBJ1-3; d_gene: -; CDR3nt: TGTGCCAGCTCACCACCAGATAGGGGCTACAACTCTGGAAACACCATATATTTT; CDR3aa: CASSPPDRGYNSGNTIYF
abundance: -; v_gene: TRBV4-1; j_gene: TRBJ2-1; d_gene: -; CDR3nt: TGCGCCAGCAGCCAAGACCGGAGCTCCTACAATGAGCAGTTCTTC; CDR3aa: CASSQDRSSYNEQFF
abundance: -; v_gene: TRBV10-3; j_gene: TRBJ1-1; d_gene: -; CDR3nt: TGTGCCATTCGATACAGGGTGGACACTGAAGCTTTCTTT; CDR3aa: CAIRYRVDTEAFF
abundance: -; v_gene: TRBV10-2; j_gene: TRBJ2-2; d_gene: TRBD2; CDR3nt: TGCGCCAGCCAAAGGACTAGCGGGAGCCAGACGTGGGGGGAGCTGTTTTTT; CDR3aa: CASQRTSGSQTWGELFF
abundance: few; v_gene: TRBV7-2; j_gene: TRBJ1-1; d_gene: -; CDR3nt: TGTGCCAGCAGCTTAGACAGGATGAACACTGAAGCTTTCTTT; CDR3aa: CASSLDRMNTEAFF
abundance: -; v_gene: TRBV7-8; j_gene: TRBJ1-5; d_gene: -; CDR3nt: TGTGCCAGCAGCCAAGACAGCAGCAATCAGCCCCAGCATTTT; CDR3aa: CASSQDSSNQPQHF
abundance: -; v_gene: TRBV7-9; j_gene: TRBJ1-3; d_gene: TRBD1; CDR3nt: TGTGCCAGCAGCTCCGGGACAGAAGGAAACACCATATATTTT; CDR3aa: CASSSGTEGNTIYF
abundance: once; v_gene: TRBV7-9; j_gene: TRBJ2-7; d_gene: -; CDR3nt: TGTGCCAGCAGCTTCCTGAGCGACGAGCAGTACTTC; CDR3aa: CASSFLSDEQYF
abundance: -; v_gene: TRBV5-4; j_gene: TRBJ1-6; d_gene: -; CDR3nt: TGTGCCAGCACCATTAGGGGGTTCGGTAATTCACCCCTCCACTTT; CDR3aa: CASTIRGFGNSPLHF
abundance: once; v_gene: TRBV12-3/TRBV12-4; j_gene: TRBJ2-7; d_gene: -; CDR3nt: TGTGCCAGCAGTCCCGGGCCACGGGAACAGTACTTC; CDR3aa: CASSPGPREQYF
abundance: -; v_gene: TRBV5-4; j_gene: TRBJ1-3; d_gene: -; CDR3nt: TGTGCCAGCAGCTCGGACATCAGCTCTGGAAACACCATATATTTT; CDR3aa: CASSSDISSGNTIYF